The present T cell receptor (beta chain) was sequenced within a study of blood T cell repertoires in COVID-19. In the authors' methods: By means of reference gene primer amplification, nucleated cell counts were estimated. This table comes from immunoSEQ multiplex PCR, and its TCRdb copy is limited to in-frame clones, with some not included. The V and J calls and the clone size are those of that table, but D and trimming were determined from the DNA. The table has 50,000 to 60,000 clones, 90% seen once. Looked up from germline, CDR1 is MNHEY and CDR2 is SVGAGI. The CDR3 is 14 amino acids. Trimming took off 8 bases at V and 0 bases at J, with 13 bases between the two ends. This clone was observed a handful of times.

V and J are TRBV6-5 and TRBJ1-1; D call uncertain. The TCR comes from a woman of 80 years or more with acute or convalescent COVID-19. Source material: peripheral blood. CDR3 nucleotide sequence: TGTGCCAGCCGCATGCCGGGGATGAACACTGAAGCTTTCTTT. Amino acids: CASRMPGMNTEAFF.